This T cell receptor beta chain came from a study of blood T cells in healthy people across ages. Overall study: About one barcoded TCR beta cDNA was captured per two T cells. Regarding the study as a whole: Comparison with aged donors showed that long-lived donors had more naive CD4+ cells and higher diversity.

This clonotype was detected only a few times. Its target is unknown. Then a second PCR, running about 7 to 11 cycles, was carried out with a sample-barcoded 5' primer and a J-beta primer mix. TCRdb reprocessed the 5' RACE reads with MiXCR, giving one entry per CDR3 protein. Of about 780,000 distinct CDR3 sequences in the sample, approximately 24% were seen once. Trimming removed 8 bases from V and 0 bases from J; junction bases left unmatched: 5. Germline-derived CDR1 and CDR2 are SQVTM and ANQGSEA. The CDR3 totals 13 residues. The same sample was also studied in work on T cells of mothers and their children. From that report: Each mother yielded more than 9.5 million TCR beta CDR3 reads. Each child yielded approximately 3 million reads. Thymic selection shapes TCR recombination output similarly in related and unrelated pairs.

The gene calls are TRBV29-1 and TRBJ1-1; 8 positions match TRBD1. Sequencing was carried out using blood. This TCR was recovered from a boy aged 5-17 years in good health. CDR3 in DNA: TGCAGCTCCCAGGGACAGGTGAACACTGAAGCTTTCTTT. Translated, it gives CSSQGQVNTEAFF. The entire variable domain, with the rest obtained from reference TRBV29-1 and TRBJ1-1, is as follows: SAVISQKPSRDICQRGTSLTIQCQVDSQVTMMFWYRQQPGQSLTLIATANQGSEATYESGFVIDKFPISRPNLTFSTLTVSNMSPEDSSIYLCSSQGQVNTEAFFGQGTRLTVV.